The T cell receptor (beta chain) under discussion was sequenced for a study of cytomegalovirus exposure and HLA in healthy donors. Points from the study as a whole: It was only CMV serostatus that was available as immune exposure information.

Trimming cost V 0 bases and J 5 bases; bases outside gene matches: 9. The CDR3 sequence is 16 residues long. CDR1 and CDR2 (germline): MGHDK, SYGVNS. In the case of this clone: Its cognate antigen is unknown.

PCR used 60 Vbeta primers and 13 Jbeta primers. Measured with immunoSEQ multiplex PCR; TCRdb has only the in-frame clones, and not every one. The sample carries around 210,000 clones, more than 70% recorded once. This clonotype originated in a boy younger than 18 in good health and CMV-seronegative. Sequencing was performed on PBMCs. This sequence joins TRBV25-1 and TRBJ1-1; 7 positions agree with TRBD1. CDR3 sequence: CASSEYHTGERTEAFF. Written as DNA, the CDR3 is TGTGCCAGCAGTGAATATCACACAGGGGAAAGGACTGAAGCTTTCTTT.